This T cell receptor (beta chain) derives from a study of T cell responses to AZD1222 COVID-19 vaccine (dated by TCRdb to the early 2020s). With regard to the full study: AZD1222 recipients with second doses at about 4 weeks or about 12 weeks were pooled, because spike-specific TCR depth and breadth did not differ between schedules. A total of over 230 trial participants underwent TCR sequencing, of whom roughly 210 had received two doses of AZD1222 and approximately 25 had received two doses of the MenACWY control vaccine. Trial participants were enrolled into age subgroups of 18-55, 56-69 and 70-plus years, which contained 148, 28 and 57 TCR-sequenced participants, respectively.

Notes on this clone: Its antigen is still unknown. Base quality data are lacking; no much larger clone is found one base away.

The CDR3 regions of human TCRbeta chains were subjected to immunosequencing. As for how the authors treated the data: Repertoire TCRs were checked for matches against a reference library of SARS-CoV-2-specific TCRs that had been generated using the MIRA antigen-specificity platform. Breadth was defined as the fraction of unique TCRs that were SARS-CoV-2-associated. Depth was defined as the fraction of total T cells that were SARS-CoV-2-associated. Each spike-specific TCR was assigned to its reactive spike region and to a CD4 or CD8 class using the MIRA data. Log10-transformed breadth and depth values were compared by one-way ANOVA with Sidak's multiple comparisons tests. TCRdb retrieved this table from immuneACCESS and kept in-frame rearrangements only. Not all clones are present; in checked studies, unresolved V genes account for under half, and no reason is known for the remainder. D and trimming were read from the DNA, whereas the V and J calls and clone size are those reported in that table. This sample comprises approximately 130,000 clones, approximately 91% of them detected only once. In total, the top ten clones hold approximately 30% of the sample.

The CDR3 spans 14 residues, from the cysteine through the phenylalanine. Only CDR3 DNA remains: 42 bases, in frame from the first base. V drops 6 bases and J drops 0 bases, leaving 11 bases in between. Reading the germline V gene (reference sequence) gives CDR1 WNHNN and CDR2 SYGVQD. The label giving this sample's time point can be read as: baseline before first vaccination. The vaccinee samples were drawn from two UK trials, COV001 and COV002, one of which was a single-blind randomized controlled phase 2/3 trial testing AZD1222 (ChAdOx1 nCoV-19) in healthy adults. For TCRbeta chain sequencing, PBMC samples were collected from trial participants at day 0 and at day 28 after the second dose. Overall study results and their limits: The 56-69-year group was small, and its depth increase did not reach significance, likely because of low power. Because no day 14 peak-response samples were available, repertoires were characterized only after the peak T cell response. After two AZD1222 doses, spike-specific TCR breadth and depth were significantly higher than at day 0 and than in MenACWY recipients. Epitopes outside the regions mutated in the B.1.351 and B.1.1.7 variants were reportedly recognized by nearly half of the unique spike-specific TCRs. Participants were mostly white British and included more females than males, and it was suggested by the authors that clonal diversity may have been underestimated. The vaccine-associated CD4 TCRs covered the entire spike protein, and the dominant responses fell in regions 160-218 and 743-854. Conclusions about previously exposed vaccinees were limited because only six AZD1222 recipients were SARS-CoV-2 seropositive at baseline.

The TCR comes from an adult in good health. The sample here was peripheral blood, taken on day 0 of AZD1222 vaccination. The rearranged segments are TRBV10-1 and TRBJ1-1, with the D segment identity uncertain. The nucleotide sequence reads TGCGCCAGCAGCGTTGGCCACATGAACACTGAAGCTTTCTTT. Its translation reads: CASSVGHMNTEAFF.